This T cell receptor (beta chain) is drawn from a study of tumor-infiltrating lymphocytes in localized non-small cell lung cancer. Background on the study: The cohort mixed smokers and never-smokers, several histologies, and some post-neoadjuvant-chemotherapy samples.

Details on this clone: No antigen is known for it.

The study, taken as a whole, reports: Available tissue quantity limited TCR sequencing to a patient subset. Each assay used a separate piece of the same tissue. TCRbeta sequencing showed higher T cell infiltration in tumors than uninvolved lung.

Generated by immunoSEQ multiplex PCR, the TCRdb table keeps only in-frame clones and is missing some. The data hold 12,000 or so clones, with about 66% observed a single time. Between the trimmed V and J ends, which lost 11 bases and 3 bases, there was a span of 23 bases. The length of the CDR3 is 16 residues. Germline V lookup: CDR1 SGHTA, CDR2 FQGNSA. This chain joins TRBV7-2 and TRBJ1-5; tentative D call: TRBD1 (6 bases). Specimen: uninvolved lung tissue not adjacent to the tumor. The source is a human donor with non-small cell lung cancer. The CDR3: CASSLSSGADNQPQHF. CDR3 nucleotide sequence: TGTGCCTCAAGCTTATCATCGGGGGCAGACAATCAGCCCCAGCATTTT. Combining the CDR3 with reference TRBV7-2 and TRBJ1-5 gives the whole variable domain GAGVSQSPSNKVTEKGKDVELRCDPISGHTALYWYRQSLGQGLEFLIYFQGNSAPDKSGLPSDRFSAERTGGSVSTLTIQRTQQEDSAVYLCASSLSSGADNQPQHFGDGTRLSIL.